This is a list of T cell receptor beta chains from one sample in a study of early T cells in non-severe SARS-CoV-2 infection. TCRdb re-called the 5' RACE reads through MiXCR, storing one row per CDR3 protein. The sample shows fewer than 100,000 distinct CDR3 sequences, about 15% of them seen only once. The sequenced sample consisted of whole blood. The receptors come from an adult who was a healthcare worker with PCR-confirmed SARS-CoV-2 infection or an uninfected control (not recorded which). Each CDR3 is given with its conserved first and last residue. Each record gives: V gene, J gene, clone size, D gene, CDR3 protein, CDR3 DNA. D genes are given only for firm matches. A row's size may be missing; if present it is once, few, many or a size class.

v_gene: TRBV28
j_gene: TRBJ2-3
abundance: NA
d_gene: NA
CDR3aa: CASSPWITGRSDTQYF
CDR3nt: TGTGCCAGCAGTCCCTGGATAACGGGGCGGTCGGATACGCAGTATTTT

v_gene: TRBV2
j_gene: TRBJ2-2
abundance: few
d_gene: NA
CDR3aa: CATRALNTGELFF
CDR3nt: TGTGCCACCCGGGCTCTTAACACCGGGGAGCTGTTTTTT

v_gene: TRBV6-5
j_gene: TRBJ2-4
abundance: NA
d_gene: TRBD1
CDR3aa: CASSRGPGGKNIQYF
CDR3nt: TGTGCCAGCAGCCGAGGACCAGGGGGCAAAAACATTCAGTACTTC

v_gene: TRBV11-2
j_gene: TRBJ2-1
abundance: NA
d_gene: NA
CDR3aa: CASTGVEQFF
CDR3nt: TGTGCCAGCACGGGGGTTGAGCAGTTCTTC

v_gene: TRBV5-1
j_gene: TRBJ1-2
abundance: few
d_gene: NA
CDR3aa: CASSGGVTNYGYTF
CDR3nt: TGCGCCAGCAGCGGCGGGGTTACTAACTATGGCTACACCTTC

v_gene: TRBV19
j_gene: TRBJ1-2
abundance: NA
d_gene: NA
CDR3aa: CASSLGEGVTPYYGYTF
CDR3nt: TGTGCCAGTAGTTTAGGGGAGGGCGTGACCCCGTACTATGGCTACACCTTC

v_gene: TRBV12-3/TRBV12-4
j_gene: TRBJ2-6
abundance: NA
d_gene: NA
CDR3aa: CASSLNRASGTNVLTF
CDR3nt: TGTGCCAGCAGTTTAAACAGGGCCTCTGGGACCAACGTCCTGACTTTC

v_gene: TRBV10-3
j_gene: TRBJ1-1
abundance: NA
d_gene: NA
CDR3aa: CAISARTDENTEAFF
CDR3nt: TGTGCCATCAGTGCGAGGACAGATGAGAACACTGAAGCTTTCTTT

v_gene: TRBV14
j_gene: TRBJ2-1
abundance: few
d_gene: NA
CDR3aa: CASSQEPYNEQFF
CDR3nt: TGTGCCAGCAGCCAAGAACCGTACAATGAGCAGTTCTTC

v_gene: TRBV11-2
j_gene: TRBJ2-5
abundance: NA
d_gene: TRBD1
CDR3aa: CASSFPAGGQETQYF
CDR3nt: TGTGCCAGCAGCTTCCCCGCAGGGGGCCAAGAGACCCAGTACTTC

v_gene: TRBV7-7
j_gene: TRBJ2-1
abundance: few
d_gene: NA
CDR3aa: CASSLADGSNEQFF
CDR3nt: TGTGCTAGCAGCTTAGCAGACGGCAGCAATGAGCAGTTCTTC

v_gene: TRBV28
j_gene: TRBJ2-5
abundance: many
d_gene: TRBD1
CDR3aa: CASSWPGQGFETQYF
CDR3nt: TGTGCCAGCAGTTGGCCGGGACAGGGTTTCGAGACCCAGTACTTC

v_gene: TRBV6-2/TRBV6-3
j_gene: TRBJ1-1
abundance: NA
d_gene: NA
CDR3aa: CAAMRLMNTEAFF
CDR3nt: TGTGCCGCAATGCGCCTTATGAACACTGAAGCTTTCTTT

v_gene: TRBV19
j_gene: TRBJ2-6
abundance: few
d_gene: TRBD1
CDR3aa: CASTQQGARANVLTF
CDR3nt: TGTGCCAGTACCCAACAGGGGGCACGGGCCAACGTCCTGACTTTC

v_gene: TRBV29-1
j_gene: TRBJ2-2
abundance: many
d_gene: NA
CDR3aa: CSVEVRGTGELFF
CDR3nt: TGCAGCGTTGAAGTTCGTGGCACCGGGGAGCTGTTTTTT

v_gene: TRBV3-1
j_gene: TRBJ2-1
abundance: many
d_gene: NA
CDR3aa: CASSHRRNEQFF
CDR3nt: TGTGCCAGCAGCCATCGTCGTAATGAGCAGTTCTTC

v_gene: TRBV28
j_gene: TRBJ1-1
abundance: NA
d_gene: TRBD1
CDR3aa: CASTEDRPQGEAFF
CDR3nt: TGTGCCAGCACCGAGGACAGGCCACAGGGTGAAGCTTTCTTT